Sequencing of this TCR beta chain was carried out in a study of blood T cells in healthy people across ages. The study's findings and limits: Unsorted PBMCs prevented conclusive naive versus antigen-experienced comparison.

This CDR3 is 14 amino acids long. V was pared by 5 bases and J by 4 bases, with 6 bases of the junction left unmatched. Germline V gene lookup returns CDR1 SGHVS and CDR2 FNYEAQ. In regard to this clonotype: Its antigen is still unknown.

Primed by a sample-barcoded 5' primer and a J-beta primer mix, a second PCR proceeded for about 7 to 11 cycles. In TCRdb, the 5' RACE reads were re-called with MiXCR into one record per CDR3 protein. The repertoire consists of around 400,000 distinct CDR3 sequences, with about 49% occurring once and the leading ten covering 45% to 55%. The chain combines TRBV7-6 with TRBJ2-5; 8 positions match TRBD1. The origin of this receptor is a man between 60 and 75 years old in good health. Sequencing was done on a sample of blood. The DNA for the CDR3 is TGTGCCAGCAGCAGGACAGGGATGAGAGAGACCCAGTACTTC. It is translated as CASSRTGMRETQYF.